The 2 T cell receptor beta chains presented below share a single source sample, sequenced in a study of CD8+CD57+ T cells in acquired aplastic anemia. CD8+CD57+ cell expansion had been shown by flow cytometry in patients chosen for sequencing. The template for TCR beta VDJ and CDR3 sequence profiling was genomic DNA. TCRdb redid the calling of the reads with MiXCR, one entry per CDR3 protein. The top ten hold about 20% of the sample, which has a few hundred thousand distinct CDR3 sequences, less than 60% seen once. The sequencing sample was made of sorted CD4+, CD8+, or CD8+CD57+ T cells (not recorded which) from PBMCs. These receptors all come from a human donor with aplastic anemia.

V is TRBV29-1 and J is TRBJ2-4, with D hard to call. The CDR3 is made up of 14 amino acids. Germline V gene data show CDR1 as SQVTM and CDR2 as ANQGSEA. The V end lost 4 bases, the J end lost 2 bases, and 12 bases lay between the germline ends. The CDR3 nucleotides read TGCAGCGTTGTAGGGATGACGACCAAAAACATTCAGTACTTC. Its protein is CSVVGMTTKNIQYF.

This clonotype was found a few times. The CDR3 region is CASSSSGALNTEAFF. In nucleotides, the CDR3 is TGTGCCAGCAGCTCTTCAGGGGCTCTGAACACTGAAGCTTTCTTT. This chain connects TRBV9 to TRBJ1-1, with TRBD1 as a possible D gene (6 bases). The CDR3 loop spans 15 amino acids. Between the trimmed V and J ends, which lost 4 bases and 0 bases, there was a span of 13 bases. Germline CDR1 and CDR2: SGDLS and YYNGEE.